Presented here are 24 T cell receptor beta chains from one specimen sequenced in a study of T cell responses to AZD1222 COVID-19 vaccine. TCRdb keeps only in-frame clones here, not all; method: immunoSEQ multiplex PCR. The sample includes tens of thousands of clones, nearly 90% of them seen just once. The sample consisted of peripheral blood, taken 28 days after the second AZD1222 dose. These receptors were collected from an adult who received the AZD1222 COVID-19 vaccine.

The chain carries TRBV24-1 and TRBJ1-5, with D hard to call. Germline values: CDR1 KGHDR, CDR2 SFDVKD. The V end was cut by 4 bases, the J end by 2 bases, with 14 bases between. This CDR3 has 16 amino acids. This chain's CDR3 is CATSDPSKPGNQPQHF. The DNA for the CDR3 is TGTGCCACCAGTGACCCTTCTAAACCGGGCAATCAGCCCCAGCATTTT.

The chain joins TRBV11-2 to TRBJ1-5; 7 bases are shared with TRBD1. This CDR3 has 15 amino acids. V gave up 0 bases and J gave up 6 bases; unmatched junction bases: 5. Germline values: CDR1 SGHAT, CDR2 FQNNGV. The CDR3: CASSLEGTDGQPQHF. CDR3 sequence (DNA): TGTGCCAGCAGCTTAGAGGGGACAGACGGTCAGCCCCAGCATTTT.

The rearrangement links TRBV7-3 to TRBJ2-1; TRBD2 is a possible D gene (6 bases). The CDR3 runs 13 residues. The V and J ends lost 5 bases and 9 bases respectively, with 14 bases between them. Germline V gene lookup returns CDR1 SGHTA and CDR2 FQGTGA. The CDR3: CASSQNRGIEQFF. CDR3 nucleotide sequence: TGTGCCAGCAGCCAAAACCGGGGGATTGAGCAGTTCTTC.

The chain couples TRBV5-5 to TRBJ2-5, with 10 nucleotides matching TRBD2. Germline-derived CDR1 and CDR2 are SGHKS and YYEKEE (reference sequence). This CDR3 has 16 amino acids. The trim removed 2 bases at V and 5 bases at J, leaving 9 bases unmatched. CDR3 DNA sequence: TGTGCCAGCAGCTTTGCCCCAGCGGGGGGGCAGGAGACCCAGTACTTC. Residues: CASSFAPAGGQETQYF.

The chain links TRBV28 to TRBJ2-5, with D uncertain. The CDR3 loop spans 14 amino acids. The V end was cut by 7 bases, the J end by 5 bases, with 17 bases between. Germline CDR1 is MDHEN and CDR2 is SYDVKM. The CDR3 DNA follows: TGTGCCAGCATCGACCGGTTCAGATCGGAGACCCAGTACTTC. This codes for CASIDRFRSETQYF.

The chain carries TRBV19 and TRBJ2-7, with D possibly TRBD1 on 5 matching bases. The V end lost 0 bases, the J end lost 2 bases, and 11 bases lay between the germline ends. The V gene's germline CDR1 is LNHDA and CDR2 SQIVND (reference sequence). CDR3 length equals 15 residues. This CDR3 reads CASSIDPARAYEQYF. The CDR3 nucleotides are TGTGCCAGTAGTATAGATCCGGCCAGGGCCTACGAGCAGTACTTC.

This clone occurred a few times. V is TRBV29-1 and J is TRBJ1-1; 7 nucleotides line up with TRBD1. CDR3 length: 13 residues. The germline CDR1 and CDR2 sequences are SQVTM and ANQGSEA. V shed 2 bases and J 8 bases; nucleotides not matched to a gene: 8. CDR3 sequence: CSVEKGAPPEAFF. The DNA of the CDR3 is TGCAGCGTTGAAAAGGGGGCGCCTCCCGAAGCTTTCTTT. The variable domain in full, completed from reference TRBV29-1 and TRBJ1-1, reads SAVISQKPSRDICQRGTSLTIQCQVDSQVTMMFWYRQQPGQSLTLIATANQGSEATYESGFVIDKFPISRPNLTFSTLTVSNMSPEDSSIYLCSVEKGAPPEAFFGQGTRLTVV.

The genes are TRBV20-1 and TRBJ2-1; the match to TRBD2 covers 7 bases. The CDR3 runs 16 residues. V was clipped by 3 bases and J by 3 bases; unmatched bases: 11. The germline CDR1 and CDR2 sequences are DFQATT and SNEGSKA (reference sequence). For the CDR3, the DNA is TGCAGTGCTAGTAGCCCGAGGGGCGGGGGCTACAATGAGCAGTTCTTC. Translated, it gives CSASSPRGGGYNEQFF.

The rearrangement links TRBV14 to TRBJ1-1, with 7 bases that match TRBD1. V dropped 3 bases and J dropped 1; count of bases not matched to a gene: 11. In germline, CDR1 is SGHDN, CDR2 FVKESK. The CDR3 is 17 amino acids. The CDR3 bases are TGTGCCAGCAGCCACGTACCAGGGGGGAACAAGAACACTGAAGCTTTCTTT. Protein product: CASSHVPGGNKNTEAFF.

V gene TRBV9 combines with J gene TRBJ2-2; tentatively, D is TRBD1 or TRBD2 (5 bases each). Germline lookup yields CDR1 SGDLS and CDR2 YYNGEE. V was clipped by 10 bases and J by 1 base, with 20 bases between them. The CDR3 has 16 amino acids. In nucleotides, the CDR3 is TGTGCCGGACGGGGTATTTCTGGGGGGAACACCGGGGAGCTGTTTTTT. Amino acid sequence: CAGRGISGGNTGELFF. Full variable domain (outside the CDR3, taken from reference TRBV9 and TRBJ2-2): DSGVTQTPKHLITATGQRVTLRCSPRSGDLSVYWYQQSLDQGLQFLIQYYNGEERAKGNILERFSAQQFPDLHSELNLSSLELGDSALYFCAGRGISGGNTGELFFGEGSRLTVL.

This chain uses TRBV12-3 or TRBV12-4 with TRBJ1-1; D unresolved. The CDR3 is made up of 11 amino acids. With 3 bases removed from V and 4 bases from J, the gap between germline ends came to 3 bases. The CDR3 is CASSLGTEAFF. DNA for the CDR3: TGTGCCAGCAGTTTGGGCACTGAAGCTTTCTTT.

V gene TRBV7-2 combines with J gene TRBJ2-2; D could derive from TRBD1 or TRBD2 (5 bases each). Trimming removed 5 bases from V and 4 bases from J, with 14 bases in between. This CDR3 comprises 15 residues. CDR1 is SGHTA, CDR2 FQGNSA, per germline. Written as DNA, the CDR3 is TGTGCCAGCAGCCCGGGACCACGAGGCACCGGGGAGCTGTTTTTT. Protein sequence: CASSPGPRGTGELFF.

The chain couples TRBV5-4 to TRBJ2-4, with D tentatively TRBD1 (6 bases). CDR1 and CDR2 (germline): SGHNT, YYREEE (reference sequence). With 3 bases removed from V and 7 bases from J, the gap between germline ends came to 11 bases. CDR3 size: 13 residues. The CDR3 DNA reads as TGTGCCAGCAGCTCAGGGGTGGGGAACATTCAGTACTTC. Protein: CASSSGVGNIQYF.

The CDR3, as DNA: TGTGCCTGGACTCTGAGAGCGGGCGATGAGCAGTTCTTC. It encodes CAWTLRAGDEQFF. The V and J genes are TRBV30 and TRBJ2-1; D perhaps matches TRBD2 (6 bases). V lost 4 bases and J lost 8, with 15 bases in between. The CDR3 has 13 residues. Germline loops: CDR1 GTSNPN, CDR2 SVGIG (reference sequence).

About this clone itself: Its ends do not fully match the called genes, so a read error is possible. The chain employs TRBV30 and TRBJ1-4, with D perhaps matching TRBD1 (6 bases). CDR1 is GTSNPN, CDR2 SVGIG, per germline (reference sequence). This CDR3 is built from 14 residues. The CDR3 is CAWRTTGTTEKLFF. CDR3 coding DNA: TGTGCCTGGAGGACGACAGGTACTACTGAAAAACTGTTTTTT.

This clone was detected once. The gene calls are TRBV27 and TRBJ2-6; D uncertain. From germline, CDR1 is MNHEY and CDR2 SMNVEV (reference sequence). V lost 3 bases and J lost 2, with 5 bases in between. The CDR3 runs to 14 residues. CDR3 bases: TGTGCCAGCAGTTTGTTGGCTGGGGCCAACGTCCTGACTTTC. Encoded protein: CASSLLAGANVLTF.

The chain recombines TRBV10-3 with TRBJ1-5, with a tentative D call TRBD1 (6 bases). V was shortened by 6 bases and J by 0 bases, with 12 bases between the two germline ends. The CDR3 covers 15 residues. Germline CDR1 reads ENHRY; CDR2 reads SYGVKD. In DNA form, the CDR3 reads TGTGCCATCAGCCTAGGGGGAAATAGCAATCAGCCCCAGCATTTT. Protein product: CAISLGGNSNQPQHF.

V gene TRBV29-1 combines with J gene TRBJ2-7; 8 bases match TRBD1. V shed 4 bases, J shed 0 bases, and the junction held 2 bases outside the gene matches. Germline CDR1 is SQVTM and CDR2 is ANQGSEA. The CDR3 is made up of 13 amino acids. The DNA for the CDR3 is TGCAGCGTTGTCCAGGGGGCCTCCTACGAGCAGTACTTC. It specifies CSVVQGASYEQYF.

The chain combines TRBV15 with TRBJ2-5; no definite D call. The CDR3 is 13 residues long. V was shortened by 4 bases and J by 5 bases, with 11 bases between the two germline ends. Germline V gene lookup returns CDR1 LNHNV and CDR2 YYDKDF (reference sequence). The CDR3 sequence: CATSTTYRETQYF. CDR3 coding DNA: TGTGCCACCAGCACGACATACCGGGAGACCCAGTACTTC.

The V and J genes are TRBV7-9 and TRBJ1-6; maybe TRBD1 (5 bases). The CDR3 sequence is 14 residues long. The germline V and J ends were trimmed by 7 bases and 5 bases, with 12 bases remaining between them. Looked up from germline, CDR1 is SEHNR and CDR2 is FQNEAQ (reference sequence). CDR3: CASIQGSDNSPLHF. CDR3 DNA sequence: TGTGCCAGCATTCAGGGTAGCGATAATTCACCCCTCCACTTT.

The V and J genes are TRBV5-1 and TRBJ2-5; D uncertain. The CDR3 loop spans 16 amino acids. The germline V gene has CDR1 SGHRS and CDR2 YFSETQ. Trimming cost V 0 bases and J 1 base, with 13 bases left between them. CDR3 bases: TGCGCCAGCAGCTTGGCCGTGGGCAAGACCCAAGAGACCCAGTACTTC. Protein sequence: CASSLAVGKTQETQYF.

This chain joins TRBV19 and TRBJ2-2; D is unclear. The germline V gene has CDR1 LNHDA and CDR2 SQIVND (reference sequence). Deletions cut 7 bases from V and 5 bases from J, with 5 bases between. This CDR3 has 11 residues. CDR3 sequence (DNA): TGTGCCAGTACCCGAACCGGGGAGCTGTTTTTT. Protein: CASTRTGELFF.

This chain links TRBV6-5 with TRBJ2-7; the D gene is possibly TRBD1 (6 bases). CDR1 and CDR2 (germline): MNHEY, SVGAGI. The CDR3 runs 14 residues. Trimming shortened V by 2 bases and J by 0 bases, and 8 bases separated the two germline ends. The CDR3 loop reads CASSYDRTSYEQYF. The CDR3 region has the DNA TGTGCCAGCAGTTACGACAGGACCTCCTACGAGCAGTACTTC.

This clone has just one count. J is TRBJ2-6 and V is TRBV24-1, with D unclear. Germline-derived CDR1 and CDR2 are KGHDR and SFDVKD. The V end was cut by 3 bases, the J end by 5 bases, with 10 bases between. There are 15 residues in the CDR3. CDR3 residues: CATSDSQGWANVLTF. The CDR3 nucleotides are TGTGCCACCAGTGATAGTCAAGGGTGGGCCAACGTCCTGACTTTC.